One sample yielded the 21 T cell receptor beta chains listed below, sequenced in a study of blood T cell repertoires in COVID-19. The data were produced by immunoSEQ multiplex PCR, yet TCRdb's version contains in-frame clones alone and is incomplete. Seen here are 230,000 or so clones, 75% to 90% observed once, and the top ten hold less than 4.5%. What was sequenced was PBMCs or T cells enriched from blood (not recorded which). These receptors all come from a woman aged 40-49 years with acute COVID-19.

The chain uses TRBV7-2 and TRBJ1-1, with 7 bases that match TRBD1. This CDR3 contains 14 residues. In germline, CDR1 is SGHTA, CDR2 FQGNSA. The junction had 9 bases not matched to a gene; V was cut back by 5 bases and J by 6 bases. The CDR3 is CASSPRQGIAEAFF. For the CDR3, the DNA is TGTGCCAGCAGCCCTAGACAGGGTATCGCTGAAGCTTTCTTT.

V gene TRBV2 combines with J gene TRBJ1-3; the D is unclear. The V end was cut by 4 bases, the J end by 0 bases, with 4 bases between. The CDR3 totals 13 residues. The germline V gene has CDR1 SNHLY and CDR2 FYNNEI. CDR3 loop: CASSGSSGNTIYF. CDR3 sequence (DNA): TGTGCCAGCAGTGGGAGCTCTGGAAACACCATATATTTT.

The chain has TRBV28 and TRBJ1-4; D gene ambiguous. The germline V gene encodes CDR1 MDHEN and CDR2 SYDVKM. The CDR3 is 15 amino acids. The V end lost 10 bases, the J end lost 3 bases, and 18 bases lay between the germline ends. Here the CDR3 reads CATQPAGSANEKLFF. CDR3 nucleotide sequence: TGTGCCACCCAACCTGCGGGGTCAGCTAATGAAAAACTGTTTTTT.

J is TRBJ1-2 and V is TRBV6-1; 7 nucleotides agree with TRBD1. Germline-derived CDR1 and CDR2 are MNHNS and SASEGT. V shed 2 bases, J shed 4 bases, and the junction held 7 bases outside the gene matches. The CDR3 length is 15 residues. The CDR3 DNA reads as TGTGCCAGCAGTGAATACCCAGGGGGAATCTATGGCTACACCTTC. Translating it yields CASSEYPGGIYGYTF.

The chain uses TRBV6-5 and TRBJ1-2; D ambiguous. Trimming took 0 bases from V and 4 from J, leaving 9 bases between them. Germline CDR1 reads MNHEY; CDR2 reads SVGAGI. CDR3 size: 14 residues. The CDR3 bases are TGTGCCAGCAGTTACTCGTGGCAGTCCTATGGCTACACCTTC. Residues: CASSYSWQSYGYTF.

The V call is TRBV30, the J call TRBJ1-5; D is unresolved. Trimming pared 4 bases from V and 4 bases from J, leaving 8 bases between. In germline, CDR1 is GTSNPN, CDR2 SVGIG (reference sequence). The CDR3 covers 12 residues. CDR3 amino acids: CAWNRLNQPQHF. CDR3 nucleotide sequence: TGTGCCTGGAATAGACTGAATCAGCCCCAGCATTTT.

A single count supports this clone. The J gene is TRBJ1-2, the V gene TRBV5-4; TRBD1 matches 9 bases. Trimming at V came to 4 bases and at J to 2 bases, leaving 9 bases not matched to a gene. Germline CDR1 reads SGHNT; CDR2 reads YYREEE (reference sequence). The CDR3 extends over 16 amino acids. The CDR3 bases are TGTGCCAGCAGCCAGACGGGGACAGGGATAAACTATGGCTACACCTTC. Its translation is CASSQTGTGINYGYTF. Supplemented by reference TRBV5-4 and TRBJ1-2, the full variable domain reads ETGVTQSPTHLIKTRGQQVTLRCSSQSGHNTVSWYQQALGQGPQFIFQYYREEENGRGNFPPRFSGLQFPNYSSELNVNALELDDSALYLCASSQTGTGINYGYTFGSGTRLTVV.

The chain combines TRBV19 with TRBJ1-2, with TRBD1 as a possible D gene (5 bases). V shed 1 base and J shed 0 bases, with 6 bases lying between them. Germline CDR1 LNHDA, CDR2 SQIVND (reference sequence). The CDR3 length is 14 residues. CDR3 protein: CASSIGQSNYGYTF. CDR3 nucleotides: TGTGCCAGTAGTATAGGACAGTCTAACTATGGCTACACCTTC.

The chain is built from TRBV11-2 and TRBJ1-3; no firm D call. The CDR3 has 16 residues. CDR1 and CDR2 from the germline V gene are SGHAT and FQNNGV. The germline V and J ends were trimmed by 5 bases and 8 bases, with 22 bases remaining between them. The CDR3 spells CASSRITGSLGDTIYF. CDR3 bases: TGTGCCAGCAGCCGCATTACCGGGTCCTTGGGAGACACCATATATTTT.

The chain couples TRBV19 to TRBJ1-2; TRBD1 agrees at 9 bases. The J segment lost 4 bases and the V segment lost 5 bases, leaving 2 bases of the junction unmatched. Per germline, CDR1 LNHDA and CDR2 SQIVND (reference sequence). The CDR3 extends over 13 amino acids. This chain's CDR3 is CASSGQGTYGYTF. In nucleotides, the CDR3 is TGTGCCAGTAGTGGACAGGGGACCTATGGCTACACCTTC.

Ten or more counts support this clone. This chain joins TRBV7-9 and TRBJ2-5; tentatively, D is TRBD1 (7 bases). Germline CDR1 SEHNR, CDR2 FQNEAQ (reference sequence). This CDR3 has 17 residues. Between the trimmed V and J ends, which lost 1 base and 5 bases, there was a span of 20 bases. CDR3 nucleotide sequence: TGTGCCAGCAGCTTAGAAACTACAGGGGAGGTTCGGGAGACCCAGTACTTC. It is translated as CASSLETTGEVRETQYF.

The chain employs TRBV5-5 and TRBJ2-5; D remains unclear. Germline V gene sequence: CDR1 SGHKS, CDR2 YYEKEE (reference sequence). The germline V and J ends were trimmed by 1 base and 5 bases, with 12 bases remaining between them. The CDR3 consists of 14 residues. The CDR3 nucleotides are TGTGCCAGCAGCTTGTCCGGGTCCGGGGAGACCCAGTACTTC. The encoded protein is CASSLSGSGETQYF.

The chain couples TRBV18 to TRBJ1-1; no clear D gene. Germline V lookup: CDR1 KGHSH, CDR2 LQKENI. CDR3 length: 13 amino acids. V shed 5 bases and J shed 2 bases, with 9 bases lying between them. CDR3 DNA: TGTGCCAGCTCAGGTGATAGAAACACTGAAGCTTTCTTT. This codes for CASSGDRNTEAFF.

The rearrangement joins TRBV7-3 to TRBJ1-1; D perhaps matches TRBD1 (6 bases). Germline CDR1 SGHTA, CDR2 FQGTGA. V was pared by 5 bases and J by 1 base, with 14 bases between. This CDR3 region has 15 residues. This CDR3 reads CASSPGGQPNTEAFF. The CDR3 coding sequence is TGTGCCAGCAGCCCGGGGGGCCAGCCGAACACTGAAGCTTTCTTT.

This clone was seen just once. V gene TRBV11-2 combines with J gene TRBJ1-1; D might be TRBD1 (5 bases). This CDR3 region has 17 residues. In germline, CDR1 is SGHAT, CDR2 FQNNGV. V shed 1 base and J shed 0 bases, with 15 bases lying between them. The CDR3 nucleotides read TGTGCCAGCAGCTTAGTCACTATGCGGGGGATGAACACTGAAGCTTTCTTT. Its translation: CASSLVTMRGMNTEAFF.

The rearrangement uses TRBV5-1 and TRBJ2-6; D ambiguous. Trimming stripped 4 bases from V and 2 bases from J, with 7 bases between. Germline loops: CDR1 SGHRS, CDR2 YFSETQ. This CDR3 contains 14 residues. CDR3 residues: CASSPRTGANVLTF. Here the CDR3 DNA reads TGCGCCAGCAGCCCCAGGACTGGGGCCAACGTCCTGACTTTC.

V gene TRBV6-1 combines with J gene TRBJ2-7; possible D gene TRBD1, 5 bases. The germline CDR1 and CDR2 sequences are MNHNS and SASEGT. Trimming took off 1 base at V and 3 bases at J, with 13 bases between the two ends. The CDR3 runs to 15 residues. CDR3 nucleotide sequence: TGTGCCAGCAGTGAAGGACCAGGGCCCCACTACGAGCAGTACGTC. Translating gives CASSEGPGPHYEQYV.

The genes are TRBV3-1 (or the pseudogene TRBV3-2) and TRBJ1-4, with TRBD1 as a possible D gene (6 bases). This CDR3 spans 14 amino acids. Looked up from germline, CDR1 is LGHDT and CDR2 is YNNKEL (reference sequence). The germline V and J ends were trimmed by 2 bases and 10 bases, with 14 bases remaining between them. This CDR3 is CASSQRGGQGKLFF. The CDR3 coding sequence is TGTGCCAGCAGCCAAAGGGGGGGTCAGGGAAAACTGTTTTTT.

The chain carries TRBV30 and TRBJ1-6; TRBD1 might be the D (6 bases). V dropped 4 bases and J dropped 9 bases, with 22 bases sitting between them. The CDR3 consists of 16 residues. CDR1 is GTSNPN and CDR2 is SVGIG in the germline V gene (reference sequence). CDR3: CAWKKSGQGSGSPLHF. In nucleotides, the CDR3 is TGTGCCTGGAAAAAGTCGGGACAAGGCTCGGGTTCACCCCTCCACTTT. Based on the CDR3 plus reference TRBV30 and TRBJ1-6, the full variable domain is SQTIHQWPATLVQPVGSPLSLECTVEGTSNPNLYWYRQAAGRGLQLLFYSVGIGQISSEVPQNLSASRPQDRQFILSSKKLLLSDSGFYLCAWKKSGQGSGSPLHFGNGTRLTVT.

The rearrangement joins TRBV13 to TRBJ2-7; TRBD2 matches at 7 bases. Germline V gene lookup returns CDR1 PRHDT and CDR2 FYEKMQ (reference sequence). The trim removed 4 bases at V and 4 bases at J, leaving 10 bases unmatched. The CDR3 runs 15 residues. Here the CDR3 reads CASSSAGDPGYEQYV. CDR3 coding DNA: TGTGCCAGCAGCTCTGCGGGGGACCCAGGGTACGAGCAGTACGTC.

The chain recombines TRBV7-6 with TRBJ1-6; D is perhaps TRBD1 (6 bases). V was clipped by 3 bases and J by 7 bases, with 16 bases between them. CDR1 and CDR2 (germline): SGHVS, FNYEAQ. The CDR3 is 16 amino acids. The CDR3 DNA follows: TGTGCCAGCAGCTTTAATAGAGGGGGTGAAAATTCACCCCTCCACTTT. As protein: CASSFNRGGENSPLHF. Based on the CDR3 plus reference TRBV7-6 and TRBJ1-6, the full variable domain is GAGVSQSPRYKVTKRGQDVALRCDPISGHVSLYWYRQALGQGPEFLTYFNYEAQQDKSGLPNDRFSAERPEGSISTLTIQRTEQRDSAMYRCASSFNRGGENSPLHFGNGTRLTVT.